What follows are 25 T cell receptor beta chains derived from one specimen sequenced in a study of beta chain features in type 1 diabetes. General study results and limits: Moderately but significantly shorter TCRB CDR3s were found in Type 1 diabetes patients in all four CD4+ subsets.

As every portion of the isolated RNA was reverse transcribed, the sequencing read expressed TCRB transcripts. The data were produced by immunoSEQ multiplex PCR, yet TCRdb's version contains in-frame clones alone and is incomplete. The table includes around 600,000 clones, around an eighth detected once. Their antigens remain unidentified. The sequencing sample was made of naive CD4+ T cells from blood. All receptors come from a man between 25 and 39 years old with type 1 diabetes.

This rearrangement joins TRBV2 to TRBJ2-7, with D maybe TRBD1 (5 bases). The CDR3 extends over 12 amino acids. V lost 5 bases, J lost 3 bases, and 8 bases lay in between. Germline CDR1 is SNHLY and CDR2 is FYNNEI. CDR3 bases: TGTGCCAGCAGTTTGACAGTCTACGAGCAGTACTTC. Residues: CASSLTVYEQYF.

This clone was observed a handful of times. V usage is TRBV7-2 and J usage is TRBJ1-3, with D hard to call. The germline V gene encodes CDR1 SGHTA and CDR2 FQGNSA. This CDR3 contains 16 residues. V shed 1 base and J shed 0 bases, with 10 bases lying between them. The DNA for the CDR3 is TGTGCCAGCAGCTTAGTCCCCAGCTTCTCTGGAAACACCATATATTTT. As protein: CASSLVPSFSGNTIYF.

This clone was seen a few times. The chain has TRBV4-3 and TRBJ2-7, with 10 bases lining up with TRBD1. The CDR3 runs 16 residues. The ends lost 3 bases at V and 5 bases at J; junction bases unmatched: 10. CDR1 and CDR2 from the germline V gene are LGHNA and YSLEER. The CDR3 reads CASSHADRDRGDEQYF. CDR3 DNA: TGCGCCAGCAGCCACGCGGACCGGGACAGGGGTGACGAGCAGTACTTC.

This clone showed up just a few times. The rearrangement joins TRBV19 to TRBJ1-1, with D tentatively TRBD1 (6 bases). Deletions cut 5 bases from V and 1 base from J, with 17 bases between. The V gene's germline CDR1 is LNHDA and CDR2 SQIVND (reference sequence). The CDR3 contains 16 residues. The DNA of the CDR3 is TGTGCCAGTAGTCGTACTCTTACAGGGTGGAACACTGAAGCTTTCTTT. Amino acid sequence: CASSRTLTGWNTEAFF.

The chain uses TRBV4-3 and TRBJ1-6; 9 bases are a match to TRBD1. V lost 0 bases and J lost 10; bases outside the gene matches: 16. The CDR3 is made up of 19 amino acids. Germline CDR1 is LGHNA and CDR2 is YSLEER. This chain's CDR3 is CASSQETIRDRALASPLHF. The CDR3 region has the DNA TGCGCCAGCAGCCAAGAGACAATCCGGGACAGGGCCCTGGCGTCACCCCTCCACTTT.

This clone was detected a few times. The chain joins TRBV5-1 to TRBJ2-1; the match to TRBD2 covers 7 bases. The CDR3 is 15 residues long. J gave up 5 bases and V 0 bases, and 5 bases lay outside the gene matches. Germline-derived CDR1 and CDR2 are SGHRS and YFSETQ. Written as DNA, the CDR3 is TGCGCCAGCAGCTTGGTGACGGGAGGCCACAATGAGCAGTTCTTC. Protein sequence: CASSLVTGGHNEQFF.

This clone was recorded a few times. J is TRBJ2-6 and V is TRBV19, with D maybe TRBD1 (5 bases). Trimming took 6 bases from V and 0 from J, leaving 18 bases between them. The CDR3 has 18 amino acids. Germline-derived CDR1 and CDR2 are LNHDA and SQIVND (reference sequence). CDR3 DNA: TGTGCCAGTAGCCTCGACAGTCCCTCTCTCTCTGGGGCCAACGTCCTGACTTTC. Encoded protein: CASSLDSPSLSGANVLTF.

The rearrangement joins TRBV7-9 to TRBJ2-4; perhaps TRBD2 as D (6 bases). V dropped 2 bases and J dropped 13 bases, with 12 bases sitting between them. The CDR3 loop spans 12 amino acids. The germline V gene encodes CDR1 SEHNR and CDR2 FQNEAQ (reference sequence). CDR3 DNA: TGTGCCAGCAGCTTACGGGAGACCAGACAGTACTTC. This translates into CASSLRETRQYF.

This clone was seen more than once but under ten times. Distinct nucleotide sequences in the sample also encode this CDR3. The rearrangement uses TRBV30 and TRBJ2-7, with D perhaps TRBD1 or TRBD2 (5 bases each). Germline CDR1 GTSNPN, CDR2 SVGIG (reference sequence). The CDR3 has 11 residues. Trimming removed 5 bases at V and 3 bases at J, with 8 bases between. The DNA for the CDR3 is TGTGCCTGGGGGGGATTCTACGAGCAGTACTTC. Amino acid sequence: CAWGGFYEQYF. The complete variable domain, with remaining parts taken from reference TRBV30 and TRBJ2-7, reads SQTIHQWPATLVQPVGSPLSLECTVEGTSNPNLYWYRQAAGRGLQLLFYSVGIGQISSEVPQNLSASRPQDRQFILSSKKLLLSDSGFYLCAWGGFYEQYFGPGTRLTVT.

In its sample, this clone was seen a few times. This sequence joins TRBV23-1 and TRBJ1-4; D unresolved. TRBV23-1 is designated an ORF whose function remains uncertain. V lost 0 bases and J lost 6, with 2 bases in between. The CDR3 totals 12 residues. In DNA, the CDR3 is TGCGCCAGCAGTCAATCTGATGAAAAACTGTTTTTT. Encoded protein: CASSQSDEKLFF.

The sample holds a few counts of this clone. The CDR3 protein is CASSPLRQGSGETQYF. CDR3 coding DNA: TGTGCCAGCAGCCCGCTTCGACAGGGTAGTGGAGAGACCCAGTACTTC. The chain combines TRBV7-2 with TRBJ2-5; TRBD1 aligns across 7 bases. This CDR3 spans 16 amino acids. CDR1 and CDR2 (germline): SGHTA, FQGNSA. Trimming removed 5 bases from V and 4 bases from J; junction bases left unmatched: 13.

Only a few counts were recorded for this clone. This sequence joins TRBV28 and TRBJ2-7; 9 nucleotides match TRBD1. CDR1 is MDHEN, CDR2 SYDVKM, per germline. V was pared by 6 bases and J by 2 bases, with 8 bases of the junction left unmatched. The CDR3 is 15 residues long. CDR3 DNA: TGTGCCAGCAGCCCTGGACAGGGGACTCCCTACGAGCAGTACTTC. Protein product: CASSPGQGTPYEQYF. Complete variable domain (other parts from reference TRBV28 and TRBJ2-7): DVKVTQSSRYLVKRTGEKVFLECVQDMDHENMFWYRQDPGLGLRLIYFSYDVKMKEKGDIPEGYSVSREKKERFSLILESASTNQTSMYLCASSPGQGTPYEQYFGPGTRLTVT.

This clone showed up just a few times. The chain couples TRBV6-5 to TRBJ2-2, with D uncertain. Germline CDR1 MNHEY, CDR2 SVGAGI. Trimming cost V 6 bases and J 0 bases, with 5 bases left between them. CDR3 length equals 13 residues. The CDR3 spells CASSESNTGELFF. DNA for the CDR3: TGTGCCAGCAGCGAATCGAACACCGGGGAGCTGTTTTTT.

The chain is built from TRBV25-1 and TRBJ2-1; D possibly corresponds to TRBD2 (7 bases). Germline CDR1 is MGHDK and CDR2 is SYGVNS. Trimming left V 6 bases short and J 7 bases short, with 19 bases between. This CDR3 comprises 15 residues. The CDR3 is CASRKGGAWSNEQFF. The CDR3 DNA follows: TGTGCCAGCAGGAAGGGGGGGGCCTGGTCGAATGAGCAGTTCTTC. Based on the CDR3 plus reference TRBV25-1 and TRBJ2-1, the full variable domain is EADIYQTPRYLVIGTGKKITLECSQTMGHDKMYWYQQDPGMELHLIHYSYGVNSTEKGDLSSESTVSRIRTEHFPLTLESARPSHTSQYLCASRKGGAWSNEQFFGPGTRLTVL.

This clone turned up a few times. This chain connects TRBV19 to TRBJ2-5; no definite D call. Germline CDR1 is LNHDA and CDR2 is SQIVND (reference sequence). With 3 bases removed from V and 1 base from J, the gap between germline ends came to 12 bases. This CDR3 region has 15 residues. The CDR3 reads CASSMGGTGQETQYF. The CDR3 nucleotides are TGTGCCAGTAGTATGGGCGGTACTGGCCAAGAGACCCAGTACTTC.

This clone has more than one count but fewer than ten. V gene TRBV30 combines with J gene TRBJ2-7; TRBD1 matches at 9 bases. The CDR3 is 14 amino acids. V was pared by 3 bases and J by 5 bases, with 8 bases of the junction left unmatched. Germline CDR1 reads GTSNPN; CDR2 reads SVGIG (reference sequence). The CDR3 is CAWRVGQGTHEQYF. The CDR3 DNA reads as TGTGCCTGGAGGGTTGGACAGGGGACACACGAGCAGTACTTC.

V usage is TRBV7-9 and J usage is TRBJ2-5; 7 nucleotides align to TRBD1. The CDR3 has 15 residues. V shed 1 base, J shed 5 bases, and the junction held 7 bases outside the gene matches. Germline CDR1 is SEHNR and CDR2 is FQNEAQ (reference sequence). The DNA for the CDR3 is TGTGCCAGCAGCTTAGATAGGGGGCTGAGGGAGACCCAGTACTTC. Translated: CASSLDRGLRETQYF.

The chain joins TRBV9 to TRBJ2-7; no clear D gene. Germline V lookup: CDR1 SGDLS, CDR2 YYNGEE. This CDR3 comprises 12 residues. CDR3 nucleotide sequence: TGTGCCAGCAGCGTACCGACACAGCGACTTCGGGTC. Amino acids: CASSVPTQRLRV.

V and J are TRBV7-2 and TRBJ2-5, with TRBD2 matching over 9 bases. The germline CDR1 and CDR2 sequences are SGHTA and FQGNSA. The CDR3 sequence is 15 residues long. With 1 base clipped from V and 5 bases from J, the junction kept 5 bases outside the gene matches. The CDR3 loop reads CASSLGGGAAETQYF. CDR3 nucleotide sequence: TGTGCCAGCAGCTTAGGCGGGGGGGCCGCTGAGACCCAGTACTTC.

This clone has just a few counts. The CDR3 region is CASSLGGATVETQYF. The DNA for the CDR3 is TGTGCCAGCAGCTTAGGGGGAGCTACGGTAGAGACCCAGTACTTC. The chain uses TRBV7-2 and TRBJ2-5; possible D gene TRBD2, 5 bases. The CDR3 has 15 amino acids. Germline assignment: CDR1 SGHTA and CDR2 FQGNSA. Trimming removed 1 base at V and 4 bases at J, with 13 bases between.

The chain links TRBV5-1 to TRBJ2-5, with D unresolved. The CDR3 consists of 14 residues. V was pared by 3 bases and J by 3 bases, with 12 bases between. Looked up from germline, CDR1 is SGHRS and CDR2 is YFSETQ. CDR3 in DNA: TGCGCCAGCAGCTCCGGACGTACGAAAGAGACCCAGTACTTC. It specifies CASSSGRTKETQYF. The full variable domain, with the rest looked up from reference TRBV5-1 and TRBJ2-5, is KAGVTQTPRYLIKTRGQQVTLSCSPISGHRSVSWYQQTPGQGLQFLFEYFSETQRNKGNFPGRFSGRQFSNSRSEMNVSTLELGDSALYLCASSSGRTKETQYFGPGTRLLVL.

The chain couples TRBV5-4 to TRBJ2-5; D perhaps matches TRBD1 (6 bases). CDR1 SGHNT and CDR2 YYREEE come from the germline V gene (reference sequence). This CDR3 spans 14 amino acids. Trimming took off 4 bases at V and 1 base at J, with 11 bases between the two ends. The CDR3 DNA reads TGTGCCAGCAGCACAGGGAGCCCCCAAGAGACCCAGTACTTC. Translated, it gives CASSTGSPQETQYF.

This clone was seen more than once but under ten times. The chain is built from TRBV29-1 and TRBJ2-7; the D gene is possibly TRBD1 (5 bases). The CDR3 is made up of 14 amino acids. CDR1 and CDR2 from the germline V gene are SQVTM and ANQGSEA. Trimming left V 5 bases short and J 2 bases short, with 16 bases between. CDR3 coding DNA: TGCAGCGTTAAAGGGGCCGACTCCCCCTACGAGCAGTACTTC. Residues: CSVKGADSPYEQYF.

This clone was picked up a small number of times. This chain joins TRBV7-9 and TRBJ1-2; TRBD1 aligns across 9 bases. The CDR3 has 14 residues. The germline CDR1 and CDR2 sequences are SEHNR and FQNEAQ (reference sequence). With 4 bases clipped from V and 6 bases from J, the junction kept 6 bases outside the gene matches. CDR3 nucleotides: TGTGCCAGCAGCTCAACACAGGGGGCCCATGGCTACACCTTC. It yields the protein CASSSTQGAHGYTF.

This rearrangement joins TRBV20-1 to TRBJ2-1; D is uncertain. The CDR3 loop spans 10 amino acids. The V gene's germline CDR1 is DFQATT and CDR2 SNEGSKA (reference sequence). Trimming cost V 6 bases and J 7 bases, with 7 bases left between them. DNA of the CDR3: TGCAGTGCCCGACGGAATGAGCAGTTCTTC. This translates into CSARRNEQFF.